This T cell receptor (beta chain) is from a study of spatial heterogeneity in lung cancer. About the study: Each time, sequencing found more beta-chain sequences than alpha-chain sequences. The study's findings and limits: Ubiquitous, expanded tumor-derived TCRs were more frequently observed in blood at resection than at follow-up.

Documented time point: blood at routine non-recurrence follow-up after resection. Without sorting, whole RNA was sequenced from tumor, nontumor lung or frozen PBMC. This clonotype was found once. Antigen: not known. Germline V gives CDR1 SQVTM, CDR2 ANQGSEA. V shed 5 bases and J shed 4 bases, with 17 bases lying between them. The CDR3 runs to 14 residues. TCRdb passed the 5' RACE reads through MiXCR, listing each CDR3 protein once. Of about 43,000 distinct CDR3 sequences detected, 22% appear once; the ten largest clones hold 6.5% to 9%. Here the sequenced sample was PBMCs, taken at follow-up. This chain links TRBV29-1 with TRBJ1-2; D is perhaps TRBD1 (5 bases). This sequence was found in a female donor with early-stage non-small cell lung cancer. The CDR3 bases are TGCAGCGTTCTCCTGGGAGGGGCAGGCTATGGCTACACCTTC. Translating gives CSVLLGGAGYGYTF.